A selection of T cell receptor beta chains follows, all from one sample in a study of preoperative IRX-2 immunotherapy in early breast cancer. Libraries were prepared by immunoSEQ multiplex PCR; TCRdb keeps only in-frame clonotypes and omits some of them. The sample has more than 35,000 clones; approximately 77% are singletons. The sequencing used tumor tissue, collected after IRX-2 immunotherapy. The receptors come from a human donor with breast cancer. Each CDR3 is given with its conserved first and last residue. The D gene is left open where the match is weak. Only part of the rows carry a size: once, few, many, or a class if the clone is expanded.

CASSLSPRGGNTIYF TGTGCCAGCAGTTTATCGCCCCGGGGGGGAAACACCATATATTTT - TRBV28 - 15 TRBJ1-3
CAVQGIPNSPLHF TGTGCCGTACAGGGGATTCCTAATTCACCCCTCCACTTT - TRBV6-8 TRBD1 13 TRBJ1-6
CASSLNLQGSDTEAFF TGTGCCAGCTCACTAAATCTTCAGGGGTCCGACACTGAAGCTTTCTTT - TRBV18 - 16 TRBJ1-1
CASSFLGGSYEQYF TGTGCCAGCAGCTTTTTGGGGGGCTCCTACGAGCAGTACTTC - TRBV11-3 - 14 TRBJ2-7
CASSLGQFSGNTIYF TGCGCCAGCAGCTTGGGACAGTTCTCTGGAAACACCATATATTTT - TRBV5-1 - 15 TRBJ1-3
CASSPGAGEETQYF TGCGCCAGCAGCCCGGGGGCAGGGGAAGAGACCCAGTACTTC - TRBV5-1 - 14 TRBJ2-5
CASSLDKQYEQYF TGCGCCAGCAGCTTGGACAAGCAGTACGAGCAGTACTTC - TRBV23-1 - 13 TRBJ2-7
CAISPTGGTGEKLFF TGTGCCATCAGCCCAACAGGGGGGACGGGAGAAAAACTGTTTTTT - TRBV6-8 TRBD1 15 TRBJ1-4
CASSPQGAEGYTF TGTGCCAGCTCACCGCAGGGGGCGGAAGGCTACACCTTC - TRBV18 TRBD1 13 TRBJ1-2
CASSQSRGHVETQYF TGCGCCAGCAGCCAGAGCCGGGGTCATGTGGAGACCCAGTACTTC - TRBV5-1 - 15 TRBJ2-5
CASSDPTGRGNNQPQHF TGTGCCAGCAGTGATCCGACAGGGAGGGGAAACAATCAGCCCCAGCATTTT - TRBV6-8 TRBD1 17 TRBJ1-5
CASRISPLRADTQYF TGTGCCAGCAGGATCAGCCCTTTAAGGGCAGATACGCAGTATTTT - TRBV28 - 15 TRBJ2-3
CASSQDLNTEAFF TGTGCCAGCAGCCAAGACTTAAACACTGAAGCTTTCTTT few TRBV14 - 13 TRBJ1-1
CASSEDRGARWVDSTTNEKLFF TGCGCCAGCAGCGAGGACAGGGGGGCGCGTTGGGTCGATTCGACAACTAATGAAAAACTGTTTTTT - TRBV10-2 TRBD1 22 TRBJ1-4
CASSARGARNTGELFF TGTGCCAGCAGCGCACGGGGGGCCCGTAACACCGGGGAGCTGTTTTTT few TRBV7-2 - 16 TRBJ2-2
CASRFSGGGMNTEAFF TGCGCCAGCAGATTTTCTGGAGGAGGGATGAACACTGAAGCTTTCTTT - TRBV5-1 - 16 TRBJ1-1
CASSGPGQNTEAFF TGTGCCAGCAGTGGGCCGGGACAAAACACTGAAGCTTTCTTT - TRBV25-1 - 14 TRBJ1-1
CASSLGGIAWEQYF TGTGCCAGCAGTTTAGGGGGGATAGCGTGGGAGCAGTACTTC - TRBV28 - 14 TRBJ2-7
CASSLQGQAHNEQFF TGCGCCAGCAGCTTACAGGGTCAAGCCCACAATGAGCAGTTCTTC - TRBV5-1 - 15 TRBJ2-1
CASMTGSYNEQFF TGTGCCAGCATGACGGGGAGTTACAATGAGCAGTTCTTC - TRBV12-5 - 13 TRBJ2-1
CASGRTGRATEAFF TGTGCCAGTGGGAGAACAGGGAGGGCCACTGAAGCTTTCTTT - TRBV19 - 14 TRBJ1-1
CASSPGVAGVAEQFF TGTGCCAGCTCACCGGGGGTAGCGGGAGTGGCTGAGCAGTTCTTC few TRBV18 TRBD2 15 TRBJ2-1
CSVQSTGSNQPQHF TGCAGCGTTCAGTCGACAGGTAGCAATCAGCCCCAGCATTTT - TRBV29-1 - 14 TRBJ1-5
CASSSGQGASGYTF TGTGCCAGCAGCTCCGGACAGGGGGCATCTGGCTACACCTTC - TRBV11-3 TRBD1 14 TRBJ1-2
CASSDRVETQYF TGTGCCAGTAGTGACAGGGTGGAGACCCAGTACTTC - TRBV19 TRBD1 12 TRBJ2-5
CASSFRQGAGSDTQYF TGTGCCAGTAGTTTCCGACAGGGGGCAGGTTCGGATACGCAGTATTTT - TRBV19 TRBD1 16 TRBJ2-3
CASSLGSGTGSFYGYTF TGCGCCAGCAGCTTGGGTTCCGGGACAGGGTCTTTCTATGGCTACACCTTC - TRBV5-1 TRBD1 17 TRBJ1-2
CASSPDGNTIYF TGTGCCAGTAGTCCTGACGGAAACACCATATATTTT few TRBV19 - 12 TRBJ1-3
CASSLLPSAGGSYEQYF TGTGCCAGCAGCTTATTACCTAGCGCTGGTGGATCCTACGAGCAGTACTTC - TRBV7-1 - 17 TRBJ2-7
CASSQSIGTFGEQYF TGCGCCAGCAGTCAATCGATAGGAACCTTCGGCGAGCAGTACTTC - TRBV23-1 - 15 TRBJ2-7
CASSLGGTGGKAFF TGTGCCAGCAGCTTAGGTGGGACAGGGGGCAAAGCTTTCTTT - TRBV11-3 TRBD1 14 TRBJ1-1
CASSPDSGANVLTF TGTGCCAGCAGTCCAGACTCTGGGGCCAACGTCCTGACTTTC - TRBV6-4 - 14 TRBJ2-6
CASTGGGANVLTF TGTGCCAGCACCGGAGGGGGGGCCAACGTCCTGACTTTC - TRBV12-5 - 13 TRBJ2-6
CASSFLADSYNEQFF TGCGCCAGCAGCTTCTTAGCGGACTCCTACAATGAGCAGTTCTTC - TRBV5-1 - 15 TRBJ2-1
CASSRQGGNGELFF TGTGCCAGTAGTAGACAGGGGGGCAACGGGGAGCTGTTTTTT - TRBV19 TRBD1 14 TRBJ2-2
CASSYSTLLLAGGAQYF TGTGCCAGCAGTTACTCGACTCTGCTCCTAGCGGGGGGGGCGCAGTATTTT - TRBV6-8 TRBD2 17 TRBJ2-3
CASSLGGFNNQPQHF TGCGCCAGCAGCTTGGGGGGTTTTAACAATCAGCCCCAGCATTTT - TRBV5-1 - 15 TRBJ1-5
CASSSAPNTEAFF TGTGCCAGTAGTAGTGCCCCGAACACTGAAGCTTTCTTT - TRBV19 - 13 TRBJ1-1
CASATGQGRGSAFF TGTGCCTCCGCAACTGGACAGGGGCGTGGATCGGCTTTCTTT - TRBV30 TRBD1 14 TRBJ1-1